Listed here are 19 T cell receptor beta chains from one sample, sequenced in a study of T-cell reconstitution after alpha-beta-depleted transplantation in children. The TCRbeta library was prepared with unique molecular identifiers. Using its own MiXCR run on the PCR reads, TCRdb lists one record per CDR3 protein. The profile shows roughly 350,000 distinct CDR3 sequences, approximately 10% of them singletons. This material consisted of PBMCs from the stem cell graft donor, taken from the stem cell graft. Source of these receptors: a human donor who donated a stem cell graft to a child with acute lymphoblastic leukemia.

This clonotype was counted only a few times. The chain is built from TRBV5-1 and TRBJ2-1; 8 nucleotides align to TRBD1. The CDR3 runs 15 residues. CDR1 and CDR2 from the germline V gene are SGHRS and YFSETQ. Trimming removed 0 bases from V and 8 bases from J; junction bases left unmatched: 7. The CDR3 region is CASSLGQGALDEQFF. The CDR3 nucleotides are TGCGCCAGCAGCTTGGGGCAGGGGGCATTGGATGAGCAGTTCTTC.

This clonotype has more than one count but fewer than ten. This chain joins TRBV7-9 and TRBJ1-1; 11 bases match TRBD1. This CDR3 spans 16 amino acids. Germline values: CDR1 SEHNR, CDR2 FQNEAQ (reference sequence). J gave up 3 bases and V 0 bases, and 3 bases lay outside the gene matches. The CDR3 DNA follows: TGTGCCAGCAGCTTAGCATCGGGACAGGGGGACACTGAAGCTTTCTTT. Encoded protein: CASSLASGQGDTEAFF.

The rearrangement links TRBV7-2 to TRBJ2-2; D possibly corresponds to TRBD2 (5 bases). The CDR3 has 16 residues. Trimming cost V 5 bases and J 5 bases, with 18 bases left between them. Germline CDR1 reads SGHTA; CDR2 reads FQGNSA. CDR3 region: CASSPNPRTLTGELFF. In DNA, the CDR3 is TGTGCCAGCAGCCCCAACCCCCGGACTTTAACCGGGGAGCTGTTTTTT.

This clonotype was recorded a few times. This sequence joins TRBV11-2 and TRBJ2-5; D uncertain. V lost 5 bases and J lost 2, with 24 bases in between. CDR1 and CDR2 from the germline V gene are SGHAT and FQNNGV. This CDR3 is built from 18 residues. CDR3 sequence (DNA): TGTGCCAGCAGCCTCCTCCTCTCGCAGAGTCAAACTCAAGAGACCCAGTACTTC. Its translation: CASSLLLSQSQTQETQYF.

This clonotype was counted a few times. The V gene is TRBV12-3 or TRBV12-4, the J gene TRBJ2-1; D uncertain. There are 11 residues in the CDR3. Trimming removed 6 bases at V and 10 bases at J, with 10 bases between. CDR3 in DNA: TGTGCCAGCAGCACCGGACCCGAGCAGTTCTTC. Translating it yields CASSTGPEQFF.

There are a few counts of this clonotype. This chain uses TRBV7-9 with TRBJ2-7, with D perhaps being TRBD1 or TRBD2 (5 bases each). Trimming shortened V by 5 bases and J by 1 base, and 15 bases separated the two germline ends. Germline-derived CDR1 and CDR2 are SEHNR and FQNEAQ (reference sequence). The CDR3 is made up of 15 amino acids. For the CDR3, the DNA is TGTGCCAGCAGCACTACCGGGACGGCGTCCTACGAGCAGTACTTC. Translating gives CASSTTGTASYEQYF.

This clonotype showed up just a few times. The rearrangement links TRBV27 to TRBJ1-1; TRBD1 aligns across 8 bases. Germline V gene data show CDR1 as MNHEY and CDR2 as SMNVEV (reference sequence). This CDR3 is built from 15 residues. V was clipped by 3 bases and J by 4 bases; unmatched bases: 7. CDR3 residues: CASSFSDREGTEAFF. CDR3 bases: TGTGCCAGCAGTTTCTCGGACAGGGAGGGCACTGAAGCTTTCTTT.

The V gene is TRBV3-1, the J gene TRBJ2-2, with TRBD2 as a possible D gene (6 bases). CDR1 and CDR2 (germline): LGHDT, YNNKEL (reference sequence). V shed 1 base and J shed 7 bases, with 13 bases lying between them. There are 15 residues in the CDR3. CDR3: CASSQGPSVGGELFF. CDR3 bases: TGTGCCAGCAGCCAAGGTCCTAGCGTCGGCGGGGAGCTGTTTTTT.

In its sample, this clonotype was seen many times. The chain recombines TRBV12-3 or TRBV12-4 with TRBJ2-3; 8 bases are a match to TRBD1. Unmatched junction bases numbered 1, after V lost 4 bases and J lost 4 bases. This CDR3 is 13 amino acids long. DNA of the CDR3: TGTGCCAGCAGTTGGACAGGGCCAGATACGCAGTATTTT. Protein: CASSWTGPDTQYF.

This clonotype was counted only a few times. The genes are TRBV28 and TRBJ2-5; 7 nucleotides match TRBD1. CDR1 and CDR2 from the germline V gene are MDHEN and SYDVKM. V shed 4 bases, J shed 5 bases, and the junction held 10 bases outside the gene matches. This CDR3 spans 15 amino acids. The CDR3 bases are TGTGCCAGCAGTTCCAGGGCCAGGGGGATGGAGACCCAGTACTTC. Protein product: CASSSRARGMETQYF.

The chain carries TRBV5-1 and TRBJ2-5, with no clear D. Between the trimmed V and J ends, which lost 5 bases and 0 bases, there was a span of 14 bases. This CDR3 comprises 15 residues. Germline lookup yields CDR1 SGHRS and CDR2 YFSETQ. CDR3 residues: CASRSWRTYQETQYF. Written as DNA, the CDR3 is TGCGCCAGCAGATCCTGGCGGACGTACCAAGAGACCCAGTACTTC.

This clonotype showed up just a few times. This sequence joins TRBV20-1 and TRBJ2-7; no reliable D call. CDR3 length: 13 amino acids. Germline CDR1 reads DFQATT; CDR2 reads SNEGSKA (reference sequence). With 0 bases removed from V and 3 bases from J, the gap between germline ends came to 9 bases. The CDR3: CSAREPPSYEQYF. CDR3 nucleotides: TGCAGTGCTAGAGAACCACCCAGCTACGAGCAGTACTTC.

This clonotype was counted between two and nine times. V gene TRBV7-9 combines with J gene TRBJ1-1, with a possible D match to TRBD1 (6 bases). V was shortened by 4 bases and J by 1 base, with 16 bases between the two germline ends. This CDR3 is 16 amino acids long. Germline V lookup: CDR1 SEHNR, CDR2 FQNEAQ (reference sequence). The chain's CDR3 is CASSSPAGHRNTEAFF. The CDR3 nucleotides read TGTGCCAGCAGCTCTCCAGCGGGACACAGGAACACTGAAGCTTTCTTT.

The J gene is TRBJ2-7, the V gene TRBV20-1; D may be TRBD2 (5 bases). V was shortened by 4 bases and J by 3 bases, with 10 bases between the two germline ends. The CDR3 is 12 amino acids. CDR1 and CDR2 from the germline V gene are DFQATT and SNEGSKA (reference sequence). The CDR3 DNA is TGCAGTGCTAAGCCTAGCAGCTACGAGCAGTACTTC. Encoded protein: CSAKPSSYEQYF.

This clonotype was recorded a few times. The CDR3 protein is CAISLEVGLAGGSYNEQFF. The CDR3 DNA reads TGTGCCATCAGTCTCGAGGTTGGACTAGCGGGAGGATCCTACAATGAGCAGTTCTTC. The chain combines TRBV10-3 with TRBJ2-1; 14 nucleotides agree with TRBD2. With 5 bases clipped from V and 1 base from J, the junction kept 10 bases outside the gene matches. This CDR3 contains 19 residues. Germline V gene sequence: CDR1 ENHRY, CDR2 SYGVKD.

The chain uses TRBV5-1 and TRBJ2-7; D unresolved. The CDR3 has 13 residues. Germline assignment: CDR1 SGHRS and CDR2 YFSETQ. Trimming stripped 3 bases from V and 5 bases from J, with 12 bases between. The CDR3 sequence: CASSSTFSDEQYF. In DNA, the CDR3 is TGCGCCAGCAGCTCCACTTTCTCTGACGAGCAGTACTTC.

This chain joins TRBV12-3 or TRBV12-4 and TRBJ1-1; D uncertain. V lost 5 bases to trimming and J lost 6 bases, with 13 bases between them. CDR3 length equals 13 residues. CDR3 in DNA: TGTGCCAGCAGTCCCATGACAAGGGCTGAAGCTTTCTTT. The encoded protein is CASSPMTRAEAFF.

This clonotype showed up just a few times. This chain uses TRBV6-5 with TRBJ2-1, with 8 bases aligning to TRBD2. The trim removed 2 bases at V and 2 bases at J, leaving 5 bases unmatched. Per germline, CDR1 MNHEY and CDR2 SVGAGI. The length of the CDR3 is 16 residues. Here the CDR3 reads CASSYQSGSPYNEQFF. DNA of the CDR3: TGTGCCAGCAGTTACCAGAGCGGGAGTCCCTACAATGAGCAGTTCTTC.

This clonotype came up a few times. The CDR3 bases are TGTGCCAGCAGGTACGGGAGCTATGGCTACACCTTC. It specifies CASRYGSYGYTF. V usage is TRBV6-5 and J usage is TRBJ1-2; the D is unclear. The germline V gene encodes CDR1 MNHEY and CDR2 SVGAGI. This CDR3 contains 12 residues. The ends were cut back, 6 bases at V and 4 bases at J, with 9 bases in the middle.